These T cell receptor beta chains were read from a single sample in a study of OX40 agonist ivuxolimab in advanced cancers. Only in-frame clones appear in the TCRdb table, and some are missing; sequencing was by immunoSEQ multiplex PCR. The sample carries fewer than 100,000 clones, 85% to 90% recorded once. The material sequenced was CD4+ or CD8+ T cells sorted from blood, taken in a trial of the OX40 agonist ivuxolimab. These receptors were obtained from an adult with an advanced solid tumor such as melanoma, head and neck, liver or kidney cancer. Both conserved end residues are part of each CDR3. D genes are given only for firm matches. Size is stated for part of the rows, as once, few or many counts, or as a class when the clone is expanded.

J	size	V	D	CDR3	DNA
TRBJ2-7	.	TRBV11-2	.	CASSSRDTFYEQYF	TGTGCCAGCAGCTCCCGGGACACCTTCTACGAGCAGTACTTC
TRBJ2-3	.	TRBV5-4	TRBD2	CASSSTPSGNTDTQYF	TGTGCCAGCAGCTCTACCCCTAGCGGAAACACAGATACGCAGTATTTT
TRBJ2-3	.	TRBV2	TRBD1	CASWTGPSTDTQYF	TGTGCCAGCTGGACAGGGCCGAGCACAGATACGCAGTATTTT
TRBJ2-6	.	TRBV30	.	CAWSGVSSGANVLTF	TGTGCCTGGAGTGGGGTTAGCTCTGGGGCCAACGTCCTGACTTTC
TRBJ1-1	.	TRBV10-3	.	CAISGTNSNTEAFF	TGTGCCATCAGTGGGACAAACTCTAACACTGAAGCTTTCTTT
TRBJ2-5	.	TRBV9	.	CASSVGWGPQETQYF	TGTGCCAGCAGCGTAGGGTGGGGACCGCAAGAGACCCAGTACTTC
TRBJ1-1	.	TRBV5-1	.	CASSRSGENTEAFF	TGCGCCAGCAGCAGGTCAGGGGAAAACACTGAAGCTTTCTTT
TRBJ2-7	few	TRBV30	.	CAWSVQHGEQYF	TGTGCCTGGTCAGTTCAGCACGGGGAGCAGTACTTC
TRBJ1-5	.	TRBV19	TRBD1	CASTTGISNQPQHF	TGTGCCAGTACGACAGGGATTAGCAATCAGCCCCAGCATTTT
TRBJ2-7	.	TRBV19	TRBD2	CASSPRSGGPLEQYF	TGTGCCAGTAGCCCGAGGAGCGGGGGGCCCCTCGAGCAGTACTTC
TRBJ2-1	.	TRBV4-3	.	CASRKGMGEQFF	TGCGCCAGCAGAAAAGGGATGGGAGAGCAGTTCTTC
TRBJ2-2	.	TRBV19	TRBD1	CASTPRDSGNTGELFF	TGTGCCAGTACCCCCCGGGACAGCGGGAACACCGGGGAGCTGTTTTTT
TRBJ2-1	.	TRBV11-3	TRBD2	CASSQPLTSGRVPFNNEQFF	TGTGCCAGCAGCCAACCCCTGACTAGCGGGAGGGTCCCTTTTAACAATGAGCAGTTCTTC
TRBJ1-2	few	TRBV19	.	CASSFQQGSYGYTF	TGTGCCAGTAGTTTCCAACAGGGCTCCTATGGCTACACCTTC
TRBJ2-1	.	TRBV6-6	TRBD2	CASGDQRLAEYNEQFF	TGTGCCAGCGGGGATCAAAGACTAGCGGAATACAATGAGCAGTTCTTC
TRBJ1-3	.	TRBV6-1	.	CASSEAEGTGNTIYF	TGTGCCAGCAGTGAAGCGGAGGGAACTGGAAACACCATATATTTT
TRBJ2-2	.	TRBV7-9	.	CASSLGSPNTGELFF	TGTGCCAGCAGCTTAGGTTCTCCGAACACCGGGGAGCTGTTTTTT
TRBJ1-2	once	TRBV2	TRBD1	CASSATQGVGGYTF	TGTGCCAGCAGCGCTACACAGGGGGTTGGGGGCTACACCTTC
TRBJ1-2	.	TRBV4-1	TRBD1	CASSQEGGWNYGYTF	TGCGCCAGCAGCCAAGAAGGGGGCTGGAACTATGGCTACACCTTC
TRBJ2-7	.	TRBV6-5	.	CASKRLDRSSYEQYF	TGTGCCAGCAAGCGATTGGACAGAAGCTCCTACGAGCAGTACTTC
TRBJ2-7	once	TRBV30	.	CAWSVGPNEQYF	TGTGCCTGGAGTGTAGGGCCCAACGAGCAGTACTTC
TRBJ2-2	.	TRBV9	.	CASSVDGMVIGELFF	TGTGCCAGCAGCGTAGACGGGATGGTTATCGGGGAGCTGTTTTTT
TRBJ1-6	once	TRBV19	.	CASRRQGNSPLHF	TGTGCCAGTAGACGTCAGGGGAATTCACCCCTCCACTTT
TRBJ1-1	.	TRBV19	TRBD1	CASTSDRAILMNTEAFF	TGTGCCAGTACTTCCGACAGGGCGATACTAATGAACACTGAAGCTTTCTTT
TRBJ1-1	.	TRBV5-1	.	CASSLALTGMAGTEAFF	TGCGCCAGCAGCTTGGCCCTGACAGGTATGGCAGGAACTGAAGCTTTCTTT
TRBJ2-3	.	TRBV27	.	CASRGLTDTQYF	TGTGCCAGCAGGGGACTCACAGATACGCAGTATTTT
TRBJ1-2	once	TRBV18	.	CASSPGGGLNYGYTF	TGTGCCAGCTCACCAGGGGGCGGACTTAACTATGGCTACACCTTC
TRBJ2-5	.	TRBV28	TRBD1	CASSPGTGDQETQYF	TGTGCCAGCAGCCCCGGGACAGGGGACCAAGAGACCCAGTACTTC
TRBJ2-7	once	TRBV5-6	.	CASSGGLLEYF	TGTGCCAGCAGCGGCGGGTTACTTGAGTACTTC
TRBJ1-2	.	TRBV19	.	CASSMTGRTAYGYTF	TGTGCCAGTAGTATGACAGGCCGGACAGCCTATGGCTACACCTTC
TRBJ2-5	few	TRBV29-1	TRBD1	CSVLINRGLETQYF	TGCAGCGTTTTGATTAACAGGGGGCTGGAGACCCAGTACTTC
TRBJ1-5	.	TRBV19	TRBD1	CASSIVGQRNQPQHF	TGTGCCAGTAGTATAGTGGGACAGCGCAATCAGCCCCAGCATTTT
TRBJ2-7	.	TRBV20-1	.	CSAPLAREQYF	TGCAGTGCTCCACTAGCTCGCGAGCAGTACTTC
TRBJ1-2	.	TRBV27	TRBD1	CASTGTGGGYTF	TGTGCCAGCACTGGGACAGGGGGAGGCTACACCTTC
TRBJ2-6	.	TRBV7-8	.	CASSFRDSTYSGANVLTF	TGTGCCAGCAGCTTTAGAGACAGCACTTACTCTGGGGCCAACGTCCTGACTTTC
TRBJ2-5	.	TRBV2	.	CASSPQETQYF	TGTGCCAGCAGCCCCCAAGAGACCCAGTACTTC
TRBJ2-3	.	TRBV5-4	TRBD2	CASSLLAGWADTQYF	TGTGCCAGCAGCTTGCTAGCGGGATGGGCAGATACGCAGTATTTT
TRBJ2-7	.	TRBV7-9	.	CASSSTEHRGWEQYF	TGTGCCAGCAGCTCCACGGAACACCGGGGATGGGAGCAGTACTTC
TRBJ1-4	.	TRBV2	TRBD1	CASSRDRSSPNEKLFF	TGTGCCAGCAGTAGGGACAGATCCTCACCTAATGAAAAACTGTTTTTT
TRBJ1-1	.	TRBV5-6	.	CASSPAGAEAFF	TGTGCCAGCAGCCCCGCGGGAGCGGAAGCTTTCTTT
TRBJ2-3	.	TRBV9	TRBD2	CASSVGTSGRAADTQYF	TGTGCCAGCAGCGTAGGGACTAGCGGGAGGGCTGCAGATACGCAGTATTTT
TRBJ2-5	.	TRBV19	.	CASSMGEVGTQYF	TGTGCCAGTAGTATGGGTGAGGTTGGGACCCAGTACTTC
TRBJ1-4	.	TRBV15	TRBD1	CATSRDREAEKLFF	TGTGCCACCAGCAGGGACAGGGAGGCTGAAAAACTGTTTTTT
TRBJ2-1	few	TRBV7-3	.	CASSHSDSSTNEQFF	TGCGCCAGCAGCCACTCGGACTCAAGTACAAATGAGCAGTTCTTC
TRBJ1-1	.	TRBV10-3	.	CAISESWTSANTEAFF	TGTGCCATCAGTGAGTCGTGGACGTCGGCGAACACTGAAGCTTTCTTT
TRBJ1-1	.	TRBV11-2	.	CASSLVGRGIGRMNTEAFF	TGTGCCAGCAGCTTAGTAGGTAGGGGCATAGGCAGGATGAACACTGAAGCTTTCTTT
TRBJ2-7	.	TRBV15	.	CATSDRWYEQYF	TGTGCCACCAGTGACAGGTGGTACGAGCAGTACTTC
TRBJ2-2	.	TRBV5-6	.	CASSLVHTGELFF	TGTGCCAGCAGCTTGGTACACACCGGGGAGCTGTTTTTT